The 30 T cell receptor beta chains below were found in one sample sequenced in a study of post-analysis software for immune sequencing data. General observations from the study: The five TRBV segments detected at higher frequency in patients than in controls included TRBV5-6, TRBV5-1 and TRBV20-1.

These receptors are not linked to any known antigen. cDNA libraries for TCR beta contained unique molecular identifiers. A single record per CDR3 protein comes from TCRdb applying MiXCR to the PCR reads. The sample holds roughly 580,000 distinct CDR3 sequences, roughly 45% seen once. The sequenced material came from blood. The receptors here all came from a girl aged 10 to 17 with multiple sclerosis.

The rearrangement links TRBV28 to TRBJ2-1; no clear D gene. CDR3 length equals 15 residues. The V end lost 3 bases, the J end lost 4 bases, and 13 bases lay between the germline ends. CDR1 and CDR2 (germline): MDHEN, SYDVKM. CDR3 in amino acids: CASSLRNTIYNEQFF. Written as DNA, the CDR3 is TGTGCCAGCAGTTTGAGGAACACCATTTACAATGAGCAGTTCTTC.

This clonotype was seen many times. The CDR3 protein is CSARRDSYEQYF. For the CDR3, the DNA is TGCAGTGCTAGGAGGGACAGCTACGAGCAGTACTTC. V is TRBV20-1 and J is TRBJ2-7; 7 positions match TRBD1. This CDR3 has 12 residues. V shed 3 bases and J 3 bases; nucleotides not matched to a gene: 2. Germline V gene data show CDR1 as DFQATT and CDR2 as SNEGSKA (reference sequence).

This rearrangement joins TRBV28 to TRBJ1-5; 9 nucleotides agree with TRBD1. CDR3 length: 15 residues. Germline loops: CDR1 MDHEN, CDR2 SYDVKM. After removal of 11 bases from V and 3 bases from J, the junction contained 11 bases not matched to a gene. The CDR3 DNA reads TGTGCCGGGGGAACAGGGGGCCTGATCAATCAGCCCCAGCATTTT. Translation: CAGGTGGLINQPQHF. The full variable domain, rest sourced from reference TRBV28 and TRBJ1-5, is DVKVTQSSRYLVKRTGEKVFLECVQDMDHENMFWYRQDPGLGLRLIYFSYDVKMKEKGDIPEGYSVSREKKERFSLILESASTNQTSMYLCAGGTGGLINQPQHFGDGTRLSIL.

This clonotype showed up just a few times. V gene TRBV13 combines with J gene TRBJ2-1, with 7 bases aligning to TRBD1. The J segment lost 14 bases and the V segment lost 1 base, leaving 2 bases of the junction unmatched. Germline assignment: CDR1 PRHDT and CDR2 FYEKMQ (reference sequence). This CDR3 is built from 11 residues. The CDR3 sequence is CASSLDRGKFF. DNA of the CDR3: TGTGCCAGCAGCTTAGACAGGGGAAAGTTCTTC.

This chain joins TRBV12-3 or TRBV12-4 and TRBJ2-5; D is possibly TRBD2 (7 bases). The end of the DNA fits TRBJ2-7 better, so the J call may be wrong. The CDR3 sequence is 13 residues long. The CDR3 protein is CASSRGGGLEQYF. The CDR3, as DNA: TGTGCCAGCAGCCGAGGGGGAGGGCTCGAGCAGTACTTC.

This clonotype has only a few counts. The chain couples TRBV20-1 to TRBJ1-2; 7 positions agree with TRBD1. The CDR3 spans 14 residues. Per germline, CDR1 DFQATT and CDR2 SNEGSKA (reference sequence). J gave up 1 base and V 7 bases, and 9 bases lay outside the gene matches. The CDR3 DNA reads TGCAGTGGCTTGCGACAGGGTTTTAACTATGGCTACACCTTC. Protein product: CSGLRQGFNYGYTF.

The V gene is TRBV12-3 or TRBV12-4, the J gene TRBJ2-3, with D possibly being TRBD1 or TRBD2 (5 bases each). V shed 3 bases and J shed 0 bases, with 16 bases lying between them. CDR3 length: 17 residues. This chain's CDR3 is CASSFGMGRRSTDTQYF. The CDR3 region has the DNA TGTGCCAGCAGTTTCGGGATGGGGCGGAGGAGCACAGATACGCAGTATTTT.

CDR3 nucleotide sequence: TGTGCCAGCAGTCCTATAGGACAGACGTGCTCCTACGAGCAGTACTTC. Protein: CASSPIGQTCSYEQYF. This chain uses TRBV28 with TRBJ2-7, with D possibly being TRBD1 (6 bases). V gave up 5 bases and J gave up 0 bases, with 17 bases separating them. This CDR3 has 16 amino acids. CDR1 is MDHEN, CDR2 SYDVKM, per germline.

The table lists this clonotype with a few counts. The chain uses TRBV7-9 and TRBJ2-1, with a tentative D call TRBD2 (5 bases). With 0 bases removed from V and 8 bases from J, the gap between germline ends came to 8 bases. The CDR3 spans 13 residues. The germline V gene encodes CDR1 SEHNR and CDR2 FQNEAQ (reference sequence). The DNA for the CDR3 is TGTGCCAGCAGCTTAGCGGGAGAGCATGAGCAGTTCTTC. It is translated as CASSLAGEHEQFF.

The CDR3 is CASSPDRGFAPLHF. In DNA, the CDR3 is TGTGCCAGCAGTCCCGACAGGGGGTTTGCACCCCTCCACTTT. V and J are TRBV6-5 and TRBJ1-6; 9 bases fit TRBD1. V lost 5 bases to trimming and J lost 11 bases; unmatched junction nucleotides: 7. Germline lookup yields CDR1 MNHEY and CDR2 SVGAGI. The CDR3 has 14 residues.

This clonotype was counted only a few times. V usage is TRBV13 and J usage is TRBJ2-5; TRBD2 matches at 8 bases. The CDR3 is 15 residues long. CDR1 is PRHDT and CDR2 is FYEKMQ in the germline V gene (reference sequence). V shed 5 bases, J shed 1 base, and the junction held 6 bases outside the gene matches. The DNA of the CDR3 is TGTGCCAGCAGCCGAGCGGGAGATTCCCAAGAGACCCAGTACTTC. Translating gives CASSRAGDSQETQYF.

This clonotype was detected a few times. J is TRBJ2-1 and V is TRBV12-3 or TRBV12-4; 8 positions match TRBD2. CDR3 length: 15 residues. Trimming removed 5 bases from V and 5 bases from J; junction bases left unmatched: 8. CDR3 sequence (DNA): TGTGCCAGCAGTCCATCAACCGGGGGGGACAATGAGCAGTTCTTC. Translation: CASSPSTGGDNEQFF.

CDR3 amino acids: CASSQAAEVQETQYF. The DNA of the CDR3 is TGTGCCAGCAGCCAAGCTGCGGAGGTCCAAGAGACCCAGTACTTC. This chain connects TRBV4-2 to TRBJ2-5; D perhaps matches TRBD2 (5 bases). V lost 1 base and J lost 1, with 10 bases in between. The germline gives CDR1 LGHNA, CDR2 YNFKEQ. The CDR3 extends over 15 amino acids.

This chain uses TRBV11-3 with TRBJ2-1; 7 nucleotides match TRBD1. Trimming at V came to 5 bases and at J to 4 bases, leaving 20 bases not matched to a gene. Germline V gene lookup returns CDR1 SGHNT and CDR2 YENEEA. The CDR3 totals 19 residues. Written as DNA, the CDR3 is TGTGCCAGCAGCCTTTTACGCAGCGACAGGGTGGTTCGGTACAATGAGCAGTTCTTC. This translates into CASSLLRSDRVVRYNEQFF.

Regarding this clonotype: Mismatch with germline at one junction end may stem from a read error. This chain joins TRBV12-3 or TRBV12-4 and TRBJ2-5, with 7 bases that match TRBD1. The CDR3 is made up of 13 amino acids. CDR3 sequence reads: CTSSSGQLETQYF. DNA of the CDR3: TGTACCAGCAGCTCGGGACAGTTAGAGACCCAGTACTTC.

This sequence joins TRBV27 and TRBJ1-5; a possible D gene is TRBD1 (5 bases). Between the trimmed V and J ends, which lost 4 bases and 7 bases, there was a span of 17 bases. The CDR3 contains 15 residues. CDR1 and CDR2 from the germline V gene are MNHEY and SMNVEV (reference sequence). The CDR3 nucleotides are TGTGCCAGCAGTTCTCACGGGACCCCTAACCAGCCCCAGCATTTT. Residues: CASSSHGTPNQPQHF.

The CDR3 loop reads CASSLAVFRTSLYGYTF. The CDR3 DNA sequence: TGTGCCAGCAGCTTAGCAGTTTTCAGGACAAGTCTTTATGGCTACACCTTC. V gene TRBV7-2 combines with J gene TRBJ1-2; maybe TRBD1 (5 bases). The germline V gene encodes CDR1 SGHTA and CDR2 FQGNSA. This CDR3 spans 17 amino acids. Trimming stripped 0 bases from V and 5 bases from J, with 19 bases between. Complete variable domain (other parts from reference TRBV7-2 and TRBJ1-2): GAGVSQSPSNKVTEKGKDVELRCDPISGHTALYWYRQSLGQGLEFLIYFQGNSAPDKSGLPSDRFSAERTGGSVSTLTIQRTQQEDSAVYLCASSLAVFRTSLYGYTFGSGTRLTVV.

This clonotype turned up a few times. The chain links TRBV29-1 to TRBJ1-2; D remains ambiguous. The CDR3 has 10 amino acids. Germline V CDR1 and CDR2: SQVTM, ANQGSEA. The V end was cut by 3 bases, the J end by 4 bases, with 3 bases between. The CDR3 spells CSVDAYGYTF. Here the CDR3 DNA reads TGCAGCGTTGATGCCTATGGCTACACCTTC.

The CDR3 loop is CASSWDEYEQYF. As DNA, the CDR3 is TGTGCCAGCAGTTGGGACGAATACGAGCAGTACTTC. The J gene is TRBJ2-7, the V gene TRBV14; D assignment may be TRBD1 or TRBD2 (5 bases each). V was clipped by 6 bases and J by 4 bases, with 10 bases between them. This CDR3 spans 12 amino acids. The germline gives CDR1 SGHDN, CDR2 FVKESK. Full variable domain (rest looked up from reference TRBV14 and TRBJ2-7): EAGVTQFPSHSVIEKGQTVTLRCDPISGHDNLYWYRRVMGKEIKFLLHFVKESKQDESGMPNNRFLAERTGGTYSTLKVQPAELEDSGVYFCASSWDEYEQYFGPGTRLTVT.

This clonotype has a handful of counts. This chain joins TRBV5-1 and TRBJ2-5, with D possibly matching TRBD2 (6 bases). The assigned J gene may be wrong: the sequence end matches TRBJ2-7 better. CDR3 length equals 15 residues. CDR1 is SGHRS, CDR2 YFSETQ, per germline. In DNA form, the CDR3 reads TGCGCCAGCAGCGTCCGGGACTTTAGGAACCACGAGCAGTACTTC. Residues: CASSVRDFRNHEQYF.

J is TRBJ2-1 and V is TRBV6-6, with TRBD2 matching 10 bases. Trimming removed 2 bases from V and 7 bases from J; junction bases left unmatched: 8. The CDR3 totals 16 residues. CDR1 and CDR2 (germline): MNHNY, SVGAGI (reference sequence). CDR3 nucleotides: TGTGCCAGCAGTTACCCGCTAGCGGGAGTAAGAAATGAGCAGTTCTTC. It translates to CASSYPLAGVRNEQFF.

This clonotype was seen only a few times. The rearrangement uses TRBV28 and TRBJ1-2; TRBD1 aligns across 12 bases. In germline, CDR1 is MDHEN, CDR2 SYDVKM. The CDR3 is made up of 14 amino acids. V shed 6 bases, J shed 7 bases, and the junction held 6 bases outside the gene matches. The CDR3 loop reads CASSFGTGGVGYTF. Here the CDR3 DNA reads TGTGCCAGCAGCTTCGGGACAGGGGGCGTTGGCTACACCTTC.

Only a few counts were recorded for this clonotype. The chain couples TRBV20-1 to TRBJ2-7; tentatively, D is TRBD2 (5 bases). This CDR3 has 13 amino acids. Germline-derived CDR1 and CDR2 are DFQATT and SNEGSKA (reference sequence). V lost 3 bases, J lost 2 bases, and 11 bases lay in between. The CDR3 sequence is CSASWTLPYEQYF. The CDR3 nucleotides are TGCAGTGCTAGTTGGACTCTCCCCTACGAGCAGTACTTC.

The rearrangement joins TRBV3-1 to TRBJ2-1; tentative D call: TRBD2 (6 bases). This CDR3 is built from 14 residues. V was cut by 7 bases and J by 7 bases, with 17 bases left in between. The germline V gene has CDR1 LGHDT and CDR2 YNNKEL (reference sequence). CDR3 DNA: TGTGCCAGCACCGAGGGAGACGGGAGTAATGAGCAGTTCTTC. Its translation: CASTEGDGSNEQFF.

The chain joins TRBV3-1 to TRBJ2-4; the D gene could be TRBD1 or TRBD2 (5 bases each). This CDR3 comprises 13 residues. Germline lookup yields CDR1 LGHDT and CDR2 YNNKEL (reference sequence). Trimming removed 4 bases at V and 6 bases at J, with 10 bases between. The CDR3 DNA sequence: TGTGCCAGCAGCCCCACCGGGACAAACATTCAGTACTTC. Protein product: CASSPTGTNIQYF. Filled out from reference TRBV3-1 and TRBJ2-4, the complete variable domain reads DTAVSQTPKYLVTQMGNDKSIKCEQNLGHDTMYWYKQDSKKFLKIMFSYNNKELIINETVPNRFSPKSPDKAHLNLHINSLELGDSAVYFCASSPTGTNIQYFGAGTRLSVL.

The chain is built from TRBV12-3 or TRBV12-4 and TRBJ2-3, with D perhaps matching TRBD1 (5 bases). The CDR3 extends over 18 amino acids. Trimming took 3 bases from V and 1 from J, leaving 20 bases between them. The CDR3 nucleotides are TGTGCCAGCAGTTTGGGCAGGGTGAGGTTACCGGGCACAGATACGCAGTATTTT. This translates into CASSLGRVRLPGTDTQYF.

The rearrangement joins TRBV10-2 to TRBJ2-1; D perhaps matches TRBD2 (6 bases). The CDR3 has 15 amino acids. Deletions cut 0 bases from V and 8 bases from J, with 14 bases between. In germline, CDR1 is WSHSY, CDR2 SAAADI. The CDR3 loop reads CASSESGGWGDEQFF. CDR3 bases: TGCGCCAGCAGTGAGTCGGGTGGTTGGGGGGATGAGCAGTTCTTC.

The gene calls are TRBV28 and TRBJ2-5; no firm D call. Trimming cost V 5 bases and J 3 bases, with 10 bases left between them. The CDR3 covers 13 residues. Per the germline V gene, CDR1 is MDHEN and CDR2 is SYDVKM. The DNA of the CDR3 is TGTGCCAGCAGTGAGACGGCCAAAGAGACCCAGTACTTC. This translates into CASSETAKETQYF.

V gene TRBV7-9 combines with J gene TRBJ1-6; D remains ambiguous. The ends were cut back, 5 bases at V and 6 bases at J, with 14 bases in the middle. This CDR3 has 15 residues. The V gene's germline CDR1 is SEHNR and CDR2 FQNEAQ (reference sequence). The CDR3 DNA reads TGTGCCAGCAGCCCCGGAGGCACAGCTAATTCACCCCTCCACTTT. This sequence encodes CASSPGGTANSPLHF.

The chain combines TRBV5-1 with TRBJ2-5, with 9 bases aligning to TRBD1. Germline V gene lookup returns CDR1 SGHRS and CDR2 YFSETQ. J gave up 6 bases and V 4 bases, and 7 bases lay outside the gene matches. The CDR3 loop spans 14 amino acids. DNA for the CDR3: TGCGCCAGCAGCGCGGGACAGGGCTGGAAGACCCAGTACTTC. It is translated as CASSAGQGWKTQYF.